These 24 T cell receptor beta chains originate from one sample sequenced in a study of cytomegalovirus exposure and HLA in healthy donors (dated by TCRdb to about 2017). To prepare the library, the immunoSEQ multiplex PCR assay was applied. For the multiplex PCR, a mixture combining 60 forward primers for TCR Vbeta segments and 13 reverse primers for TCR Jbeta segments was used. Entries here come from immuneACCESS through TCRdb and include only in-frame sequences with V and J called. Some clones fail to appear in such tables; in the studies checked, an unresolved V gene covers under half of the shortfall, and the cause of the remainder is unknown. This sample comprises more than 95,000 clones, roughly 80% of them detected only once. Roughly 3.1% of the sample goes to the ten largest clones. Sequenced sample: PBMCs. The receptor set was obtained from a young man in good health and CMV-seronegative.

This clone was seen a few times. The CDR3 bases are TGTGCCAGCAGTGGCACCACATTGGCCCCCAATCAGCCCCAGCATTTT. This codes for CASSGTTLAPNQPQHF. The rearrangement uses TRBV6-1 and TRBJ1-5; D is uncertain. The V end was cut by 4 bases, the J end by 3 bases, with 16 bases between. There are 16 residues in the CDR3. Per the germline V gene, CDR1 is MNHNS and CDR2 is SASEGT.

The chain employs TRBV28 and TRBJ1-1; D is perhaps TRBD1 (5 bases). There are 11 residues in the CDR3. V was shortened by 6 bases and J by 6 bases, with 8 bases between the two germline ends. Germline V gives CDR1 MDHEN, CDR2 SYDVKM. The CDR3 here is CASRDKSEAFF. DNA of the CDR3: TGTGCCAGCAGGGACAAATCTGAAGCTTTCTTT.

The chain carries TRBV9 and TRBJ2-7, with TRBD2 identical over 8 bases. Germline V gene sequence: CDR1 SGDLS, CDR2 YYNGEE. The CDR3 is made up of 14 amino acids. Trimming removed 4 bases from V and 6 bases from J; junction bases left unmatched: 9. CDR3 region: CASSPRTAGGEQYF. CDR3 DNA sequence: TGTGCCAGCAGCCCGAGAACGGCGGGAGGCGAGCAGTACTTC.

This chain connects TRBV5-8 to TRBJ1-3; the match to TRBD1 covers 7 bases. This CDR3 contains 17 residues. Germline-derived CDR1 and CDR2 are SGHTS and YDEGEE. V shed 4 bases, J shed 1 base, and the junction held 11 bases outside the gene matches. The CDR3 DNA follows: TGTGCCAGCAGCCTGACAGGGCTTGAGGAGTCTGGAAACACCATATATTTT. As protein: CASSLTGLEESGNTIYF.

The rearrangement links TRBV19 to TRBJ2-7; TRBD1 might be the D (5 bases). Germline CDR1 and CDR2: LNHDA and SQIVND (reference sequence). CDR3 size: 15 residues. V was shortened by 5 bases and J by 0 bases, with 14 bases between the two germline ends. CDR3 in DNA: TGTGCCAGTAGTTTAAACCCTCAGGGCTCCTACGAGCAGTACTTC. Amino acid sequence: CASSLNPQGSYEQYF.

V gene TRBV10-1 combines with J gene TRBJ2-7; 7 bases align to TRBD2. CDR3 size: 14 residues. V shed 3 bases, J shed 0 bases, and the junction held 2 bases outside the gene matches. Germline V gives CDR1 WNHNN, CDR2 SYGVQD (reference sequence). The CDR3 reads CASSDGGSSYEQYF. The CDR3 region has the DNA TGCGCCAGCAGTGACGGGGGGAGCTCCTACGAGCAGTACTTC.

The CDR3 region is CASSVDSRPTYEQYF. CDR3 DNA: TGTGCCAGCAGCGTAGACTCTAGGCCTACCTACGAGCAGTACTTC. The genes are TRBV9 and TRBJ2-7; D is undetermined. The CDR3 totals 15 residues. CDR1 and CDR2 from the germline V gene are SGDLS and YYNGEE. Trimming pared 0 bases from V and 2 bases from J, leaving 12 bases between.

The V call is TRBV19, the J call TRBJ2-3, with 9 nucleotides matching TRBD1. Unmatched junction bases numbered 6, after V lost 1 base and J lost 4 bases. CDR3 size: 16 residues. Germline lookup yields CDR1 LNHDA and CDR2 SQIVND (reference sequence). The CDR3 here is CASSIGTGVFADTQYF. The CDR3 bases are TGTGCCAGTAGTATAGGGACAGGGGTTTTTGCAGATACGCAGTATTTT.

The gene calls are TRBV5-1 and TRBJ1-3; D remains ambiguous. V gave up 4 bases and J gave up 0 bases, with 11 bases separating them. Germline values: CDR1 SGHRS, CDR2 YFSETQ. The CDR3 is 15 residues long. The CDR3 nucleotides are TGCGCCAGCAGCCCGAATTCGGTCTCTGGAAACACCATATATTTT. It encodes CASSPNSVSGNTIYF.

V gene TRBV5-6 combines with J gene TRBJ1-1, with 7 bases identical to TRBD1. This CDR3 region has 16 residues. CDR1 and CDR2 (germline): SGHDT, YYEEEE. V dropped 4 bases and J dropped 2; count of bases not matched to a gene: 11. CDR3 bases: TGTGCCAGCAGCCCAATAGAACAGGGGCGAAACACTGAAGCTTTCTTT. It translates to CASSPIEQGRNTEAFF.

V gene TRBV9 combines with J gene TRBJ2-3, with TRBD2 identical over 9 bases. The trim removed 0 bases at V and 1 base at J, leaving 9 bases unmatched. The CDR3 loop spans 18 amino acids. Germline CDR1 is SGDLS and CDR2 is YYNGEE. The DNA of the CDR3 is TGTGCCAGCAGCGTAGTTTGTAGCGGGGGTTGTCGCACAGATACGCAGTATTTT. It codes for CASSVVCSGGCRTDTQYF.

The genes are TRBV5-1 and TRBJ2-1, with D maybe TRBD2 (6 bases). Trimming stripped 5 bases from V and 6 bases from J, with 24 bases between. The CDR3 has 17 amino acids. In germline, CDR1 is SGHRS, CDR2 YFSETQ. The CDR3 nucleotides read TGCGCCAGCAGGTTGAGGGTAGCGGACGCTTCGGCCAATGAGCAGTTCTTC. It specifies CASRLRVADASANEQFF.

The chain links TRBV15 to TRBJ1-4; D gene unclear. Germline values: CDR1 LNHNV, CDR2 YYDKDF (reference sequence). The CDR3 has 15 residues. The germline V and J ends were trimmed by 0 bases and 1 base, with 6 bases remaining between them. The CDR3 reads CATSRDPGTNEKLFF. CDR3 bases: TGTGCCACCAGCAGAGACCCGGGAACTAATGAAAAACTGTTTTTT.

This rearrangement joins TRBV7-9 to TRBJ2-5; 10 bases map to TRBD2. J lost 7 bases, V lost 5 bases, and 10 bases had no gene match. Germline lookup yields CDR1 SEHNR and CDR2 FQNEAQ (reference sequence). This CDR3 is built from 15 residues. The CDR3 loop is CASSPLAGEVGTQYF. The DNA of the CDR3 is TGTGCCAGCAGCCCCCTAGCGGGAGAGGTGGGGACCCAGTACTTC.

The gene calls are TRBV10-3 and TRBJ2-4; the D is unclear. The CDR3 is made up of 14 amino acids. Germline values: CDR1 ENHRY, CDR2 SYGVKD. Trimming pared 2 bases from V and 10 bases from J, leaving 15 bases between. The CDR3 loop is CAISEQSGKVIQYF. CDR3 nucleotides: TGTGCCATCAGTGAGCAATCAGGCAAAGTAATTCAGTACTTC.

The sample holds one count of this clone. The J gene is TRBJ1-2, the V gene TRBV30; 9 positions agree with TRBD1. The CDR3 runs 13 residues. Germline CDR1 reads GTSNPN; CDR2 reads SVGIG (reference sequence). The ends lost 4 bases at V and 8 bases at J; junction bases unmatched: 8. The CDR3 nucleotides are TGTGCCTGGACTACAGGGGGCGCATACGGCTACACCTTC. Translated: CAWTTGGAYGYTF.

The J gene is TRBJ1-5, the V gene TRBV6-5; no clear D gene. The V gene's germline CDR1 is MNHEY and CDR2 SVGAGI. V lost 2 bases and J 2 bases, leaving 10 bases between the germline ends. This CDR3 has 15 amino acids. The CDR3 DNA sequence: TGTGCCAGCAGTTACGAGAATAGTGGCAATCAGCCCCAGCATTTT. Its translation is CASSYENSGNQPQHF.

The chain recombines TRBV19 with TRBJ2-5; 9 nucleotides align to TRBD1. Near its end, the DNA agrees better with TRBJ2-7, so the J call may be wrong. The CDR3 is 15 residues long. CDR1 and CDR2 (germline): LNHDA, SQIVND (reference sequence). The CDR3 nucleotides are TGTGCCAGTAGTATATCGGGACAGGGAAGCTACGAGCAGTACTTC. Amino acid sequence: CASSISGQGSYEQYF.

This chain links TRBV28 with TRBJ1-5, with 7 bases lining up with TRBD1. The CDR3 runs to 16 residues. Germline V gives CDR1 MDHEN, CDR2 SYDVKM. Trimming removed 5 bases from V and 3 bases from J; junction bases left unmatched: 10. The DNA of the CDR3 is TGTGCCAGCAGTCACAGGACAGGACGCGCCAATCAGCCCCAGCATTTT. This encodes CASSHRTGRANQPQHF.

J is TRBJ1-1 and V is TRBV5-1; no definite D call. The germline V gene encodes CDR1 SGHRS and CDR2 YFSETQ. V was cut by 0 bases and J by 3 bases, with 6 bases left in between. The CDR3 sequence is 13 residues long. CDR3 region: CASSLATDTEAFF. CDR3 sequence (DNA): TGCGCCAGCAGCTTGGCTACAGACACTGAAGCTTTCTTT.

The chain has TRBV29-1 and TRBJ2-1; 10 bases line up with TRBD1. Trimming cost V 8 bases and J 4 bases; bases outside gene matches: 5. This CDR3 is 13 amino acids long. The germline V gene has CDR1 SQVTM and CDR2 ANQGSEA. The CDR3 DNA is TGCAGCTCCGGGACAGGGGTTTACAATGAGCAGTTCTTC. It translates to CSSGTGVYNEQFF.

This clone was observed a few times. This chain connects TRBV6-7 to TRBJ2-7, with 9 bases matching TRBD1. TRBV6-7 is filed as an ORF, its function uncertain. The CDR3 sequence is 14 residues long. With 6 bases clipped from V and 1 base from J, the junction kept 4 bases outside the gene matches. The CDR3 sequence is CASRLGQGSYEQYF. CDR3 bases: TGTGCCAGCAGATTGGGACAGGGATCCTACGAGCAGTACTTC.

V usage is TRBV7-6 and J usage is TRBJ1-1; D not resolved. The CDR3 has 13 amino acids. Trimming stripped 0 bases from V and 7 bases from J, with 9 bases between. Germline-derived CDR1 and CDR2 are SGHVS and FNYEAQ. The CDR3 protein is CASSLAPENEAFF. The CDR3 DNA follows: TGTGCCAGCAGCTTAGCGCCCGAGAATGAAGCTTTCTTT. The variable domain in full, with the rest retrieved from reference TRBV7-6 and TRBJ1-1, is GAGVSQSPRYKVTKRGQDVALRCDPISGHVSLYWYRQALGQGPEFLTYFNYEAQQDKSGLPNDRFSAERPEGSISTLTIQRTEQRDSAMYRCASSLAPENEAFFGQGTRLTVV.

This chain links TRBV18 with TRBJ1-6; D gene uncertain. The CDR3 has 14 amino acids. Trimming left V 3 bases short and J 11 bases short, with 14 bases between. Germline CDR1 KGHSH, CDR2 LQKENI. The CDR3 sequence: CASSPDIRRPPLHF. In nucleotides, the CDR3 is TGTGCCAGCTCACCCGACATTCGCCGACCACCCCTCCACTTT. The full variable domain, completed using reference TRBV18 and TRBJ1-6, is NAGVMQNPRHLVRRRGQEARLRCSPMKGHSHVYWYRQLPEEGLKFMVYLQKENIIDESGMPKERFSAEFPKEGPSILRIQQVVRGDSAAYFCASSPDIRRPPLHFGNGTRLTVT.